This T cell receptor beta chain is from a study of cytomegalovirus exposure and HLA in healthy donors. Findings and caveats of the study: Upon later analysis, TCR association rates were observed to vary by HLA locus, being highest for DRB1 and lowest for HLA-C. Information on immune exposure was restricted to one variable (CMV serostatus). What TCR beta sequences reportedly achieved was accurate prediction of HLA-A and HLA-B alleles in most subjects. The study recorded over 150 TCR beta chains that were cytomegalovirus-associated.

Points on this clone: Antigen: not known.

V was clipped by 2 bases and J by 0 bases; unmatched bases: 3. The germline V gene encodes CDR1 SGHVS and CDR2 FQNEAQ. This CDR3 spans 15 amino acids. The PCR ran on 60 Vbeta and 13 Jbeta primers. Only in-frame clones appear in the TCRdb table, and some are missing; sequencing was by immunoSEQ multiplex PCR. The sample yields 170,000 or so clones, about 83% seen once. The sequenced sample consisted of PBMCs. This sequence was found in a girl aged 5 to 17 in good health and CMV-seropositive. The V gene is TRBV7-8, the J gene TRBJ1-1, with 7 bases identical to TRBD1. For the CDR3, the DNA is TGTGCCAGCAGCTTAATAGGGGGCATGAACACTGAAGCTTTCTTT. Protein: CASSLIGGMNTEAFF.